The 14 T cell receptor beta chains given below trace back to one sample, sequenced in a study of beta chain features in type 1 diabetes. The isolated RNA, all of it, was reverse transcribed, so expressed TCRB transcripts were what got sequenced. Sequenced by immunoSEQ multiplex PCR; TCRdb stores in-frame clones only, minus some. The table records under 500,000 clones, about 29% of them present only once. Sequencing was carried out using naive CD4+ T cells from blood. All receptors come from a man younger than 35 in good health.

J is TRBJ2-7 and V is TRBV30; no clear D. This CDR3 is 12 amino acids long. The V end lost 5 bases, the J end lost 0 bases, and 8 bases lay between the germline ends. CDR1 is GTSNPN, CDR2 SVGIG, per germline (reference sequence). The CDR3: CAWADHSYEQYF. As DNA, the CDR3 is TGTGCCTGGGCGGACCACTCCTACGAGCAGTACTTC.

CDR3 region: CASSPPGTSSTGEQYF. CDR3 bases: TGTGCCAGCAGTCCGCCCGGGACTAGCAGTACGGGCGAGCAGTACTTC. The rearrangement uses TRBV4-2 and TRBJ2-7, with 9 positions matching TRBD2. The CDR3 is 16 amino acids. V lost 6 bases to trimming and J lost 6 bases; unmatched junction nucleotides: 15. Germline CDR1 and CDR2: LGHNA and YNFKEQ.

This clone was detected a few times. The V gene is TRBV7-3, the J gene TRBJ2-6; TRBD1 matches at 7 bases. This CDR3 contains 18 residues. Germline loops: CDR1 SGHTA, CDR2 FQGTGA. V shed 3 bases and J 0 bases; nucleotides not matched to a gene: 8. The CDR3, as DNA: TGTGCCAGCAGCTTTTATCGGGACAGATCCTCTGGGGCCAACGTCCTGACTTTC. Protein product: CASSFYRDRSSGANVLTF.

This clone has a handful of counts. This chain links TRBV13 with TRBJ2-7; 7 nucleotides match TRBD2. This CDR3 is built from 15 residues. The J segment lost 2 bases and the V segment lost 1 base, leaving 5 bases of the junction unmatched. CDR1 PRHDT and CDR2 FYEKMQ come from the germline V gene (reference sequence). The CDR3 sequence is CASSLVAGRPYEQYF. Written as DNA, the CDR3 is TGTGCCAGCAGCTTAGTAGCGGGCCGACCCTACGAGCAGTACTTC.

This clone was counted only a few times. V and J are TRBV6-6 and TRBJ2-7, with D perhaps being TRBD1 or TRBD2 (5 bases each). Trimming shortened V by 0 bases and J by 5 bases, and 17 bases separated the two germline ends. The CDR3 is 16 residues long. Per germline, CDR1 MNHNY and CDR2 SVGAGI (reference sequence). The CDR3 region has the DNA TGTGCCAGCAGTTACTCCGCGGGTAGCTTCAGGGACGAGCAGTACTTC. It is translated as CASSYSAGSFRDEQYF.

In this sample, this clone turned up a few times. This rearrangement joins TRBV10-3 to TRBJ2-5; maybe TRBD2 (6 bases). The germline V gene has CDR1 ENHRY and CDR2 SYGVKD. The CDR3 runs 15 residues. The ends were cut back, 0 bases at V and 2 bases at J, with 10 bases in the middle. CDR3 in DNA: TGTGCCATCAGTGAGTCTGCTAGCGTACAAGAGACCCAGTACTTC. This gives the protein CAISESASVQETQYF.

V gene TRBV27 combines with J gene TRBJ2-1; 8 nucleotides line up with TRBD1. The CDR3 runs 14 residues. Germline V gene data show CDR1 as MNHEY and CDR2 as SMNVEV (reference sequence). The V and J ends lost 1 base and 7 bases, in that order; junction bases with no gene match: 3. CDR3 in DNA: TGTGCCAGCAGTTTATTGGACAGGGTGAATGAGCAGTTCTTC. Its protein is CASSLLDRVNEQFF.

CDR3 sequence (DNA): TGTGCCAGCATCTCGGCCCCCGGGGAGCTGTTTTTT. Encoded protein: CASISAPGELFF. The V and J genes are TRBV7-9 and TRBJ2-2; D is undetermined. Per germline, CDR1 SEHNR and CDR2 FQNEAQ (reference sequence). V lost 7 bases, J lost 6 bases, and 9 bases lay in between. The CDR3 covers 12 residues. The variable domain in full, with the rest retrieved from reference TRBV7-9 and TRBJ2-2, is DTGVSQNPRHKITKRGQNVTFRCDPISEHNRLYWYRQTLGQGPEFLTYFQNEAQLEKSRLLSDRFSAERPKGSFSTLEIQRTEQGDSAMYLCASISAPGELFFGEGSRLTVL.

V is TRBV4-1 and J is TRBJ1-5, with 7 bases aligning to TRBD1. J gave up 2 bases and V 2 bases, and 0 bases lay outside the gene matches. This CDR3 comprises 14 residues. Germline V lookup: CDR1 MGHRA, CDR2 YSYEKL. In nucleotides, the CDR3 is TGCGCCAGCAGCCAAACAGGGGGCAATCAGCCCCAGCATTTT. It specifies CASSQTGGNQPQHF.

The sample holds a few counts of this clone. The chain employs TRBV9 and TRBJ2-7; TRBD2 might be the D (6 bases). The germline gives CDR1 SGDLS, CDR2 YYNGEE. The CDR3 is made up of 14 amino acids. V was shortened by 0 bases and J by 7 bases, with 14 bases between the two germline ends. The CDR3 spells CASSVVERAGEQYF. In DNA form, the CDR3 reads TGTGCCAGCAGCGTAGTGGAGCGGGCTGGGGAGCAGTACTTC.

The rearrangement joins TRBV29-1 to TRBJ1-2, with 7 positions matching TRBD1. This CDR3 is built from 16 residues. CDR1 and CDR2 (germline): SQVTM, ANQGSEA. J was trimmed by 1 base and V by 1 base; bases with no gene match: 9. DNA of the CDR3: TGCAGCGTTGAAGTACCCAGGGACAGAAGTAACTATGGCTACACCTTC. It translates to CSVEVPRDRSNYGYTF.

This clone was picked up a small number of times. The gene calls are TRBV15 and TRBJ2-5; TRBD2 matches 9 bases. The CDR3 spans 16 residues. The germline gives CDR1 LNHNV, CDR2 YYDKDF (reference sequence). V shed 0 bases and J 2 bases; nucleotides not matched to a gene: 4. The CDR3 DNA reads TGTGCCACCAGCAGAGATTTGCGGGAGGGACAAGAGACCCAGTACTTC. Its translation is CATSRDLREGQETQYF.

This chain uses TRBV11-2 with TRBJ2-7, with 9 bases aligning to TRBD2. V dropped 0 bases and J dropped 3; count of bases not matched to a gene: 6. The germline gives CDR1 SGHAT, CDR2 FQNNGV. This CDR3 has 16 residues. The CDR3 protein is CASSLERGLAFYEQYF. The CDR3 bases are TGTGCCAGCAGCTTAGAGCGGGGACTAGCTTTCTACGAGCAGTACTTC.

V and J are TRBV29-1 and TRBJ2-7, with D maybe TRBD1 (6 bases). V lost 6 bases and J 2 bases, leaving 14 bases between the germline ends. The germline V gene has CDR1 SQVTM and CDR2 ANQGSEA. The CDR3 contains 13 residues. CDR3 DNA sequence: TGCAGCGTCATAGACAGGTTAGCCTACGAGCAGTACTTC. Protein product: CSVIDRLAYEQYF.